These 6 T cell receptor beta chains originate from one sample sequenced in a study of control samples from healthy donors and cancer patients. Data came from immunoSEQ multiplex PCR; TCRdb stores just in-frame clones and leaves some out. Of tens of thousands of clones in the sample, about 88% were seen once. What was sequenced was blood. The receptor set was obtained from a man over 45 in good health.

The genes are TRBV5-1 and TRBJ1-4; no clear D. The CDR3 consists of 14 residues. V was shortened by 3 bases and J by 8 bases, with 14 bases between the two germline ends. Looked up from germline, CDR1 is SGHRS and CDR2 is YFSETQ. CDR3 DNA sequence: TGCGCCAGCAGCTCGGACGTCGGTCGGGAAAAACTGTTTTTT. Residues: CASSSDVGREKLFF.

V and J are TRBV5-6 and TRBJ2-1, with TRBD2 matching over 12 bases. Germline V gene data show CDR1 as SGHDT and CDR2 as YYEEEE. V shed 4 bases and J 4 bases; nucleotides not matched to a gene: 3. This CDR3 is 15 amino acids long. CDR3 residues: CASSETSGGYNEQFF. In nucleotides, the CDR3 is TGTGCCAGCAGCGAGACTAGCGGGGGTTACAATGAGCAGTTCTTC. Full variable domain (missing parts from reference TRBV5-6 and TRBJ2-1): DAGVTQSPTHLIKTRGQQVTLRCSPKSGHDTVSWYQQALGQGPQFIFQYYEEEERQRGNFPDRFSGHQFPNYSSELNVNALLLGDSALYLCASSETSGGYNEQFFGPGTRLTVL.

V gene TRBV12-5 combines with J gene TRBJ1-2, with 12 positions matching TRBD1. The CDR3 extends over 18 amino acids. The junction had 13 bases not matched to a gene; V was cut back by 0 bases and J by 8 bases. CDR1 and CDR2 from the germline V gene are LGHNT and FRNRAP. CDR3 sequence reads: CASGLVRTGTGGAEGYTF. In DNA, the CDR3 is TGTGCTAGTGGTTTGGTTAGGACCGGGACAGGGGGCGCAGAGGGCTACACCTTC.

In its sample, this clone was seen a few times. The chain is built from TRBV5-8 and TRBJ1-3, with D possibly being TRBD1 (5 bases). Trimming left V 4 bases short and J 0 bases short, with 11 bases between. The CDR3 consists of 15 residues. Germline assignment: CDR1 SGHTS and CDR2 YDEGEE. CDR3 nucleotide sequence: TGTGCCAGCAGCGTGGGGACGGACTCTGGAAACACCATATATTTT. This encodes CASSVGTDSGNTIYF.

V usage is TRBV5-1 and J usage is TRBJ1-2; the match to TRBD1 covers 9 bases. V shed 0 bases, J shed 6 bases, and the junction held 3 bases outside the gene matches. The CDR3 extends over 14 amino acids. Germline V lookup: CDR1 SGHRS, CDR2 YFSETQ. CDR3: CASSLAGTGNGYTF. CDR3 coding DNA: TGCGCCAGCAGCTTGGCCGGGACAGGGAATGGCTACACCTTC.

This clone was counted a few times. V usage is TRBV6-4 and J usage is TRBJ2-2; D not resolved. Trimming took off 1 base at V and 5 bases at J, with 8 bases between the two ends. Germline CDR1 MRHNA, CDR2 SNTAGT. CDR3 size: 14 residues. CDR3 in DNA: TGTGCCAGCAGTGACTGGCCCGCGACCGGGGAGCTGTTTTTT. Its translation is CASSDWPATGELFF.